This T cell receptor (beta chain) derives from a study of beta chain features in type 1 diabetes. Since all of the isolated RNA was reverse transcribed, expressed TCRB transcripts were what got sequenced. TCRdb keeps only in-frame clones here, not all; method: immunoSEQ multiplex PCR. The sample lists around 170,000 clones, roughly 9.1% occurring once. This clone was seen a few times. Donors underwent one heparinised blood draw, around 120 mL on average. The TCR was taken from a woman between 18 and 30 years old in good health. The specimen was central memory CD4+ T cells from blood.

CDR3 loop: CASSLRNFGELFF. In DNA form, the CDR3 reads TGTGCCAGCAGCTTGAGGAATTTCGGGGAGCTGTTTTTT. The rearrangement joins TRBV11-3 to TRBJ2-2; D unresolved. V lost 3 bases, J lost 7 bases, and 9 bases lay in between. CDR1 is SGHNT and CDR2 is YENEEA in the germline V gene. The CDR3 spans 13 residues.